This T cell receptor (beta chain) was found in a study of naive and memory T cell subsets. Study-level points and caveats: Possibly reflecting memory cells re-expressing CD45RA, a few larger clonotypes occurred in naive repertoires, especially CD8.

Both TRBC1 and TRBC2 were covered by a beta constant-region primer of two equimolar oligonucleotides. The ligated cDNA underwent four PCR rounds using SP2 and nested alpha and beta constant-region primers. MiXCR was run by TCRdb on the UMI-ligation and nested PCR reads, yielding one entry per CDR3 protein. The sample comprises approximately 150,000 distinct CDR3 sequences, approximately 22% of which are singletons, and around 0.11% rests with the top ten. On this clonotype itself: Its specificity is unknown.

Trimming removed 4 bases from V and 6 bases from J, with 7 bases in between. Germline values: CDR1 MDHEN, CDR2 SYDVKM. CDR3 length equals 12 residues. This TCR came from a human donor in good health. The sequencing sample was made of naive CD4+ T cells from blood. This chain uses TRBV28 with TRBJ1-5, with D hard to call. The DNA of the CDR3 is TGTGCCAGCAGTTACTTGGGTCAGCCCCAGCATTTT. The encoded protein is CASSYLGQPQHF.